This T cell receptor beta chain was recovered during a study of patients and donors after allogeneic stem cell transplantation. Deletions cut 1 base from V and 3 bases from J, with 13 bases between. The CDR3 loop spans 15 amino acids. Germline-derived CDR1 and CDR2 are LGHDT and YNNKEL (reference sequence). Each CDR3 protein gets one entry after TCRdb re-called the RT-PCR reads with MiXCR. In the table there are about 230,000 distinct CDR3 sequences, 13% to 15% of which are singletons. The TCR comes from a human donor who was either an allogeneic HSCT recipient or a stem cell or donor lymphocyte infusion donor (not recorded which). It is not recorded whose cells these are; they may come from a transplant donor. Input material: blood, either unsorted or a sorted T cell fraction (not recorded which). This chain uses TRBV3-1 with TRBJ2-7, with D possibly TRBD2 on 6 matching bases. CDR3 sequence: CASSQVPTSIYEQYF. CDR3 sequence (DNA): TGTGCCAGCAGCCAAGTACCTACTAGCATCTACGAGCAGTACTTC.